Listed below are T cell receptor beta chains from one sample, sequenced in a study of shared clonotypes between healthy human individuals. Profiled with immunoSEQ multiplex PCR; TCRdb holds only in-frame clones, not every one. The sample lists 2 million to 2.5 million clones, 93% seen once, with about 0.34% in the top ten. Sequenced input: naive CD4+ T cells from PBMCs. The receptors were gathered from a man between 18 and 35 years old in good health. Some clones in this sample may be carry-over from other donors' samples. Each CDR3 is given with its conserved first and last residue. The D gene is left open where the match is weak. The size field is filled for only some rows; it gives once, few, many or a size class.

size: -; D: -; J: TRBJ1-1; V: TRBV18; DNA: TGTGCCAGCTCACCGGTGGAGGGGAACACTGAAGCTTTCTTT; CDR3: CASSPVEGNTEAFF
size: -; D: -; J: TRBJ1-2; V: TRBV28; DNA: TGTGCCAGCAGTCTCCGCACAGGAGGGATGAATGGCTACACCTTC; CDR3: CASSLRTGGMNGYTF
size: -; D: -; J: TRBJ2-7; V: TRBV28; DNA: TGTGCCAGCAGTCGTGGTGGGGAATCCCCCGGCGAGCAGTACTTC; CDR3: CASSRGGESPGEQYF
size: once; D: -; J: TRBJ1-2; V: TRBV9; DNA: TGTGCCAGCAGCGTAGCTACGGGAAACTATGGCTACACCTTC; CDR3: CASSVATGNYGYTF
size: -; D: TRBD2; J: TRBJ2-5; V: TRBV11-2; DNA: TGTGCCAGCACCTTGGGGATAGGAGCGGGGGCTCAAGAGACCCAGTACTTC; CDR3: CASTLGIGAGAQETQYF
size: -; D: TRBD2; J: TRBJ2-7; V: TRBV6-5; DNA: TGTGCCAGCAGGGTCCTAGCGGGACGAGAGCAGTACTTC; CDR3: CASRVLAGREQYF
size: -; D: -; J: TRBJ2-3; V: TRBV6-1; DNA: TGTGCCAGCAGTCGGGACCTACAAACCACAGATACGCAGTATTTT; CDR3: CASSRDLQTTDTQYF
size: -; D: TRBD2; J: TRBJ2-7; V: TRBV6-5; DNA: TGTGCCAGCAGCTCAAGGTCACTAGCGTACGAGCAGTACTTC; CDR3: CASSSRSLAYEQYF
size: -; D: TRBD1; J: TRBJ1-2; V: TRBV5-1; DNA: TGCGCCAGCAGCTTGGGACAGGGGAGAGGCTACACCTTC; CDR3: CASSLGQGRGYTF
size: -; D: -; J: TRBJ2-7; V: TRBV6-5; DNA: TGTGCCAGCAGCGGTACTTACGAGCAGTACTTC; CDR3: CASSGTYEQYF
size: -; D: -; J: TRBJ1-5; V: TRBV5-1; DNA: TGCGCCAGCAGCTTGTCGGACGGGGGAGCCCAGCATTTT; CDR3: CASSLSDGGAQHF
size: -; D: -; J: TRBJ2-7; V: TRBV4-2; DNA: TGTGCCAGCAGCCAAGATCTAACTAGGGGTTCCTACGAGCAGTACTTC; CDR3: CASSQDLTRGSYEQYF
size: -; D: -; J: TRBJ1-5; V: TRBV6-5; DNA: TGTGCCAGCAGTTACGAGAGGGCGGGTCCCCAGCATTTT; CDR3: CASSYERAGPQHF
size: -; D: TRBD2; J: TRBJ2-1; V: TRBV5-1; DNA: TGCGCCAGCAGCTTGAGGACTAGCGGGAGCATCTACAATGAGCAGTTCTTC; CDR3: CASSLRTSGSIYNEQFF
size: -; D: TRBD2; J: TRBJ2-3; V: TRBV5-1; DNA: TGCGCCAGCAGCTTGGCGGCTAGCGGGAACACAGATACGCAGTATTTT; CDR3: CASSLAASGNTDTQYF
size: -; D: -; J: TRBJ2-1; V: TRBV19; DNA: TGTGCCAGTAGGCAGGGGGGTCGGGATGAGCAGTTCTTC; CDR3: CASRQGGRDEQFF
size: once; D: -; J: TRBJ1-1; V: TRBV15; DNA: TGTGCCACCAGCAGAGAACGAGTGAACACTGAAGCTTTCTTT; CDR3: CATSRERVNTEAFF
size: -; D: -; J: TRBJ1-5; V: TRBV5-5; DNA: TGTGCCAGCAGCTTACTGAATCAGCCCCAGCATTTT; CDR3: CASSLLNQPQHF
size: -; D: TRBD2; J: TRBJ2-3; V: TRBV7-2; DNA: TGTGCCAGCAGCCCCCTAGCGGGAGGCGGAGATACGCAGTATTTT; CDR3: CASSPLAGGGDTQYF
size: -; D: -; J: TRBJ2-1; V: TRBV5-1; DNA: TGCGCCAGCAGATCGAGACAGACCTCCTACAATGAGCAGTTCTTC; CDR3: CASRSRQTSYNEQFF
size: once; D: TRBD2; J: TRBJ2-1; V: TRBV28; DNA: TGTGCCAGCAGCTCCCCGGGACTAGGAGTTTTCGGTGAGCAGTTCTTC; CDR3: CASSSPGLGVFGEQFF
size: -; D: -; J: TRBJ1-2; V: TRBV27; DNA: TGTGCCAGCGGTCAGCTAAACTATGGCTACACCTTC; CDR3: CASGQLNYGYTF
size: -; D: -; J: TRBJ1-5; V: TRBV2; DNA: TGTGCCAGCAGTCTTGACAGACCCGGGCCCCAGCATTTT; CDR3: CASSLDRPGPQHF
size: -; D: -; J: TRBJ1-4; V: TRBV18; DNA: TGTGCCAGCTCACCTCTCGCGGCGAATGAAAAACTGTTTTTT; CDR3: CASSPLAANEKLFF
size: -; D: TRBD2; J: TRBJ2-3; V: TRBV5-1; DNA: TGCGCCAGCAGCTTTTCCGGGACTAGCTCCCTTTCTACGCAGTATTTT; CDR3: CASSFSGTSSLSTQYF
size: -; D: -; J: TRBJ2-1; V: TRBV7-3; DNA: TGTGCCAGCAGCCCCCGCAGAAGCTCCTACAATGAGCAGTTCTTC; CDR3: CASSPRRSSYNEQFF
size: -; D: -; J: TRBJ1-5; V: TRBV14; DNA: TGTGCCAGCAGCCACGGGGGCAATCAGCCCCAGCATTTT; CDR3: CASSHGGNQPQHF
size: -; D: -; J: TRBJ1-5; V: TRBV28; DNA: TGTGCCAGCAGTCGCCCCAGGGCGTCCCCCCAGCATTTT; CDR3: CASSRPRASPQHF
size: -; D: -; J: TRBJ1-2; V: TRBV19; DNA: TGTGCCAGTAGTCCCGGTCGGGACGGAACCTATGGCTACACCTTC; CDR3: CASSPGRDGTYGYTF
size: -; D: TRBD1; J: TRBJ1-2; V: TRBV5-1; DNA: TGCGCCAGCAGCTTGGGGAGGGGGCAATCTAACTATGGCTACACCTTC; CDR3: CASSLGRGQSNYGYTF
size: -; D: -; J: TRBJ1-1; V: TRBV30; DNA: TGTGCCTGGAGTGTGAATAAGGGAATGGACACTGAAGCTTTCTTT; CDR3: CAWSVNKGMDTEAFF
size: once; D: -; J: TRBJ2-2; V: TRBV27; DNA: TGTGCCAGCAGTTTATTCACTCCAAACACCGGGGAGCTGTTTTTT; CDR3: CASSLFTPNTGELFF
size: -; D: -; J: TRBJ1-2; V: TRBV15; DNA: TGTGCCACCAGCAGAGAAATGGCTGTGGGGTATGGCTACACCTTC; CDR3: CATSREMAVGYGYTF
size: -; D: -; J: TRBJ1-1; V: TRBV12-5; DNA: TGTGCTAGTGGCCCCGATTGGGGGAGCTTCACTGAAGCTTTCTTT; CDR3: CASGPDWGSFTEAFF
size: -; D: TRBD2; J: TRBJ2-7; V: TRBV28; DNA: TGTGCCAGCAGTTGGGCGAGCGGGGCCTACGAGCAGTACTTC; CDR3: CASSWASGAYEQYF
size: -; D: -; J: TRBJ2-5; V: TRBV2; DNA: TGTGCCAGCAGTGAAAACTTTCAAGAGACCCAGTACTTC; CDR3: CASSENFQETQYF
size: -; D: -; J: TRBJ2-5; V: TRBV7-6; DNA: TGTGCCAGCAGCCCGACAGGAGAGACCCAGTACTTC; CDR3: CASSPTGETQYF
size: -; D: -; J: TRBJ1-3; V: TRBV5-1; DNA: TGCGCCAGCAGCTTGGATACTCGCTCTGGAAACACCATATATTTT; CDR3: CASSLDTRSGNTIYF
size: -; D: -; J: TRBJ1-2; V: TRBV6-5; DNA: TGTGCCAGCAGCAAGGACAGCCACTATGGCTACACCTTC; CDR3: CASSKDSHYGYTF
size: -; D: -; J: TRBJ1-3; V: TRBV5-1; DNA: TGCGCCAGCAGCTTGGGGCCTGAGGGGCCTGGCTCTGGAAACACCATATATTTT; CDR3: CASSLGPEGPGSGNTIYF
size: -; D: -; J: TRBJ2-4; V: TRBV27; DNA: TGTGCCAGCAGTTTATCGGCACCAGCCAAAAACATTCAGTACTTC; CDR3: CASSLSAPAKNIQYF
size: -; D: -; J: TRBJ1-4; V: TRBV7-2; DNA: TGTGCCAGCAGCTTAGGGCCAGGGGAAAAACTGTTTTTT; CDR3: CASSLGPGEKLFF
size: -; D: -; J: TRBJ2-7; V: TRBV14; DNA: TGTGCCAGCAGCCAACGGGAACCCTACGAGCAGTACTTC; CDR3: CASSQREPYEQYF
size: -; D: -; J: TRBJ2-7; V: TRBV19; DNA: TGTGCCAGTAGGCCCCGGGGCGCTTATGCCTACGAGCAGTACTTC; CDR3: CASRPRGAYAYEQYF
size: -; D: -; J: TRBJ1-2; V: TRBV7-2; DNA: TGTGCCAGCAGCTTTGTTGTGGACTATGGCTACACCTTC; CDR3: CASSFVVDYGYTF